A selection of T cell receptor beta chains follows, all from one sample in a study of blood T cell repertoires in COVID-19. Here immunoSEQ multiplex PCR was the method, and the copy in TCRdb shows in-frame clones only, minus some. Seen here are 250,000 to 300,000 clones, 85% to 90% observed once, and the top ten hold just under 6.5%. The sequencing sample was made of peripheral blood. These receptors came from a woman in her fifties or sixties with COVID-19, enrolled during active disease. Each CDR3 is given with its conserved first and last residue. Fields, in order: V gene, J gene, D gene, clone size, CDR3 protein, CDR3 DNA. The D gene is left open where the match is weak. Size is stated for part of the rows, as once, few or many counts, or as a class when the clone is expanded.

TRBV30	TRBJ1-4	.	.	CAWSEGGSREKLFF	TGTGCCTGGAGTGAGGGGGGGTCGAGGGAAAAACTGTTTTTT
TRBV3-1/TRBV3-2	TRBJ1-5	.	.	CASSPSFAGNGQPQHF	TGTGCCAGCAGCCCCTCTTTTGCGGGGAACGGTCAGCCCCAGCATTTT
TRBV2	TRBJ1-1	TRBD1	.	CASTRGENTEAFF	TGTGCCAGCACCAGGGGGGAGAACACTGAAGCTTTCTTT
TRBV27	TRBJ1-1	TRBD1	.	CASSLTGAGNTEAFF	TGTGCCAGCAGTTTGACAGGGGCCGGGAACACTGAAGCTTTCTTT
TRBV11-2	TRBJ2-7	.	.	CASSPSWGRGSSYEQYF	TGTGCCAGCAGTCCTAGTTGGGGTCGGGGGTCCTCCTACGAGCAGTACTTC
TRBV6-6	TRBJ1-5	.	.	CASSYLTGGNQPQHF	TGTGCCAGCAGTTACTTGACAGGAGGAAATCAGCCCCAGCATTTT
TRBV7-6	TRBJ1-2	TRBD1	.	CASSLDGQGHYGYTF	TGTGCCAGCAGCTTAGATGGACAGGGACATTATGGCTACACCTTC
TRBV3-1/TRBV3-2	TRBJ1-4	.	.	CASSQLGAKKLFF	TGTGCCAGCAGCCAATTGGGGGCGAAGAAACTGTTTTTT
TRBV30	TRBJ2-7	.	once	CAWSVWEKNYEQYF	TGTGCCTGGAGTGTGTGGGAGAAAAACTACGAGCAGTACTTC
TRBV3-1/TRBV3-2	TRBJ2-5	TRBD2	.	CASSRNPTSGGQETQYF	TGTGCCAGCAGCCGTAATCCGACTAGCGGGGGCCAAGAGACCCAGTACTTC
TRBV2	TRBJ1-4	.	.	CATTDNGNEKLFF	TGTGCCACCACGGACAACGGTAATGAAAAACTGTTTTTT
TRBV10-1	TRBJ2-1	TRBD2	.	CASSDFLAGVAHEQFF	TGCGCCAGCAGTGATTTTCTAGCGGGAGTCGCCCATGAGCAGTTCTTC
TRBV12-5	TRBJ2-1	TRBD1	.	CASGSDRVLDNEQFF	TGTGCTAGTGGTTCCGACAGGGTTTTGGACAATGAGCAGTTCTTC
TRBV10-3	TRBJ1-3	.	.	CATAGQELSGNTIYF	TGTGCCACCGCTGGGCAGGAACTTTCTGGAAACACCATATATTTT
TRBV11-2	TRBJ1-6	.	.	CASSLTTVASSYNSPLHF	TGTGCCAGCAGCTTGACTACAGTTGCTAGCTCCTATAATTCACCCCTCCACTTT
TRBV5-1	TRBJ2-7	.	.	CASSSALTGINSYEQYF	TGCGCCAGCAGCTCAGCACTAACAGGGATTAACTCCTACGAGCAGTACTTC
TRBV27	TRBJ2-1	TRBD2	.	CASSLTSGTPACEQFF	TGTGCCAGCAGTTTGACTAGCGGAACACCTGCGTGTGAGCAGTTCTTC
TRBV19	TRBJ1-2	TRBD1	.	CASRTDRANYGYTF	TGTGCCAGTAGGACGGACAGGGCGAACTATGGCTACACCTTC
TRBV7-9	TRBJ1-5	.	.	CASSPAGAFNQPQHF	TGTGCCAGCAGTCCCGCAGGGGCGTTCAATCAGCCCCAGCATTTT
TRBV3-1/TRBV3-2	TRBJ2-1	.	.	CASSQAGGVTGSGSYNEQFF	TGTGCCAGCAGCCAGGCTGGAGGAGTGACGGGGTCGGGGTCCTACAATGAGCAGTTCTTC
TRBV11-3	TRBJ2-7	TRBD1	.	CASSVGQGLDEQYF	TGTGCCAGCAGCGTTGGACAGGGGCTAGATGAGCAGTACTTC
TRBV12-3/TRBV12-4	TRBJ1-2	.	.	CASTVGLGVGYTF	TGTGCCAGCACTGTGGGACTGGGAGTCGGCTACACCTTC
TRBV30	TRBJ1-2	.	.	CAWRDPLRGTYITGYTF	TGTGCCTGGAGAGACCCCCTTCGGGGGACCTATATCACTGGCTACACCTTC
TRBV18	TRBJ2-3	TRBD1	.	CASSPTNTGVRYTDTQYF	TGTGCCAGCTCACCAACAAATACAGGGGTGAGATACACAGATACGCAGTATTTT
TRBV4-1	TRBJ2-2	.	.	CASSQLLMEGLFF	TGCGCCAGCAGCCAACTACTGATGGAGGGTCTGTTTTTT
TRBV11-1	TRBJ2-3	.	.	CASSLPTVHTQYF	TGTGCCAGCAGCTTACCTACGGTGCATACGCAGTATTTT
TRBV5-1	TRBJ1-6	.	.	CASSYYLRGGSPLHF	TGCGCCAGCAGCTATTATCTAAGGGGTGGTTCACCCCTCCACTTT
TRBV7-2	TRBJ1-3	.	.	CASSLALPSSGNTIYF	TGTGCCAGCAGCTTAGCGCTCCCCAGCTCTGGAAACACCATATATTTT
TRBV18	TRBJ1-6	.	.	CASSPHQGDNSPLHF	TGTGCCAGCTCACCCCATCAAGGGGATAATTCACCCCTCCACTTT
TRBV11-2	TRBJ2-7	TRBD2	.	CASSLAGTTYEQYF	TGTGCCAGCAGCTTAGCTGGGACTACCTACGAGCAGTACTTC
TRBV7-2	TRBJ2-7	.	.	CASSPLLASSYEQYF	TGTGCCAGCAGCCCTCTCTTAGCTAGCTCCTACGAGCAGTACTTC
TRBV5-4	TRBJ2-1	.	.	CASSFSTGSYNEQFF	TGTGCCAGCAGCTTTTCAACAGGGTCTTACAATGAGCAGTTCTTC
TRBV7-2	TRBJ2-7	TRBD1	.	CASSQRTGGGYEQYF	TGTGCCAGCAGCCAAAGGACAGGCGGTGGTTACGAGCAGTACTTC
TRBV11-2	TRBJ2-7	TRBD2	once	CASSWRTSGIYEQYF	TGTGCCAGCAGCTGGAGGACTAGCGGGATCTACGAGCAGTACTTC
TRBV7-7	TRBJ2-1	TRBD2	.	CASSPGTSGRTNEQFF	TGTGCCAGCAGCCCTGGGACTAGCGGGAGGACCAATGAGCAGTTCTTC
TRBV11-3	TRBJ2-7	TRBD1	.	CASSSRDSYEQYF	TGTGCCAGCAGCAGCCGGGACAGTTACGAGCAGTACTTC
TRBV6-2/TRBV6-3	TRBJ2-3	TRBD2	few	CASSYTSGSPDTQYF	TGTGCCAGCAGTTACACTAGCGGGAGCCCAGATACGCAGTATTTT
TRBV11-3	TRBJ2-3	.	.	CASSLEGGSTDTQYF	TGTGCCAGCAGCTTAGAGGGGGGAAGCACAGATACGCAGTATTTT
TRBV10-3	TRBJ1-2	TRBD1	.	CAISQGAQYYGYTF	TGTGCCATCAGTCAGGGGGCGCAGTATTATGGCTACACCTTC
TRBV4-2	TRBJ1-2	.	.	CASSQDPAGERVAGYTF	TGTGCCAGCAGCCAAGATCCGGCAGGGGAGAGGGTCGCTGGCTACACCTTC
TRBV5-1	TRBJ2-6	.	.	CASSFNSGANVLTF	TGCGCCAGCAGCTTCAACTCTGGGGCCAACGTCCTGACTTTC
TRBV6-5	TRBJ2-1	TRBD2	.	CASKTSGSRNEQFF	TGTGCCAGCAAGACTAGCGGGAGTCGCAATGAGCAGTTCTTC
TRBV5-4	TRBJ2-2	TRBD2	.	CASSSVAGTNTGELFF	TGTGCCAGCAGCTCGGTAGCGGGAACGAACACCGGGGAGCTGTTTTTT
TRBV4-1	TRBJ2-5	TRBD2	.	CASSQGLLAGETQYF	TGCGCCAGCAGCCAAGGCTTACTAGCGGGAGAGACCCAGTACTTC
TRBV18	TRBJ2-5	.	.	CASSPRRRERPNKETQYF	TGTGCCAGCTCACCACGTCGACGGGAGCGGCCCAATAAAGAGACCCAGTACTTC
TRBV29-1	TRBJ1-2	.	.	CSVVPPGYGYTF	TGCAGCGTTGTACCCCCAGGGTATGGCTACACCTTC
TRBV9	TRBJ1-2	TRBD1	.	CASSFRQGNGYTF	TGTGCCAGCAGCTTCCGACAGGGGAATGGCTACACCTTC
TRBV7-2	TRBJ1-2	.	once	CASSSPNLQGINYGYTF	TGTGCCAGCAGCTCTCCGAATCTACAGGGTATCAACTATGGCTACACCTTC
TRBV5-4	TRBJ2-7	TRBD1	.	CASSLATGQAYEQYF	TGTGCCAGCAGCTTGGCCACGGGACAGGCCTACGAGCAGTACTTC
TRBV4-2	TRBJ2-3	TRBD1	few	CASSQEKGQGTDTQYF	TGTGCCAGCAGCCAAGAAAAAGGACAGGGGACAGATACGCAGTATTTT
TRBV7-6	TRBJ2-1	TRBD2	.	CASSPGLGSGQNEQFF	TGTGCCAGCAGCCCGGGACTAGGATCGGGTCAGAATGAGCAGTTCTTC
TRBV11-2	TRBJ1-1	.	.	CASSLVGGVRQVGGAFF	TGTGCCAGCAGCTTAGTGGGAGGGGTTAGGCAGGTCGGTGGAGCTTTCTTT
TRBV6-2/TRBV6-3	TRBJ1-5	.	.	CASSYSARDLTFNQPQHF	TGTGCCAGCAGTTACTCTGCGAGGGATCTAACGTTTAATCAGCCCCAGCATTTT
TRBV12-3/TRBV12-4	TRBJ1-4	.	.	CASTRVGEKLFF	TGTGCCAGCACCCGAGTCGGTGAAAAACTGTTTTTT